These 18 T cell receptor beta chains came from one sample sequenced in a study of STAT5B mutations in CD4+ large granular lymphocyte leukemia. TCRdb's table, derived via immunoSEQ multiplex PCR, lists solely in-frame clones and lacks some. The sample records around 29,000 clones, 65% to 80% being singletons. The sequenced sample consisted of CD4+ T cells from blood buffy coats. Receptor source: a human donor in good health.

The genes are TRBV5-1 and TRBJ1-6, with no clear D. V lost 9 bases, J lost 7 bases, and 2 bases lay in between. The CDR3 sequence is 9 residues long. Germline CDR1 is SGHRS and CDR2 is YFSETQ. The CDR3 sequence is CANNSPLHF. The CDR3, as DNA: TGCGCCAACAATTCACCCCTCCACTTT.

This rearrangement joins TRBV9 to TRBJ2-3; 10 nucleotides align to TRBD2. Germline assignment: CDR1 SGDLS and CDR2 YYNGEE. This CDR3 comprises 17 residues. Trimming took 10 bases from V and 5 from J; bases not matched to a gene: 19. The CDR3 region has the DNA TGTGCCTCCGCCGCTGGGTTGGAGCGGGGGGGAGGAGATACGCAGTATTTT. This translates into CASAAGLERGGGDTQYF.

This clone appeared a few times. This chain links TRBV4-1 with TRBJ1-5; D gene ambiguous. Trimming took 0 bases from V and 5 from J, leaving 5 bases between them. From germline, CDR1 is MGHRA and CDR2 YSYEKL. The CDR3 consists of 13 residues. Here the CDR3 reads CASSQDPDQPQHF. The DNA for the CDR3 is TGCGCCAGCAGCCAAGATCCAGATCAGCCCCAGCATTTT.

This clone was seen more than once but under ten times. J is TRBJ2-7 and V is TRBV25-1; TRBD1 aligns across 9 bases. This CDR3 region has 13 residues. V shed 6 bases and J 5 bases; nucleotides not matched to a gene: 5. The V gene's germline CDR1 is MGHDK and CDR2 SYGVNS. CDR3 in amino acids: CASSGTGSHEQYV. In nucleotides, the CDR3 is TGTGCCAGCAGCGGGACAGGGTCTCACGAGCAGTACGTC.

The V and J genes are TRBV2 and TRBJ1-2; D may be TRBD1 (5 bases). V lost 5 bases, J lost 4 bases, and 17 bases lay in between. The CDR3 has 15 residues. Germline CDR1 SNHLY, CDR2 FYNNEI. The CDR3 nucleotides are TGTGCCAGCAGTCTCCCGGGACCGCAGACCTATGGCTACACCTTC. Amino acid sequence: CASSLPGPQTYGYTF. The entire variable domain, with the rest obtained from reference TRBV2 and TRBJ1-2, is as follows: EPEVTQTPSHQVTQMGQEVILRCVPISNHLYFYWYRQILGQKVEFLVSFYNNEISEKSEIFDDQFSVERPDGSNFTLKIRSTKLEDSAMYFCASSLPGPQTYGYTFGSGTRLTVV.

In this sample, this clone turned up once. As DNA, the CDR3 is TGCGCCAGCAAATTCGGGACAGGGTCTACCGGGGAGCTGTTTTTT. Residues: CASKFGTGSTGELFF. V usage is TRBV5-1 and J usage is TRBJ2-2; 9 nucleotides agree with TRBD1. Germline CDR1 and CDR2: SGHRS and YFSETQ. CDR3 length: 15 residues. V shed 6 bases and J 5 bases; nucleotides not matched to a gene: 8.

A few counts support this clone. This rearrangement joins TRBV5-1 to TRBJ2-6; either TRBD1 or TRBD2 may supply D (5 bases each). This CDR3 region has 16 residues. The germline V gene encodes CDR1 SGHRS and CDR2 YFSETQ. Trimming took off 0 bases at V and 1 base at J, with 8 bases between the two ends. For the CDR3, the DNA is TGCGCCAGCAGCTTGGCTGGGGGTTCTGGGGCCAACGTCCTGACTTTC. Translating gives CASSLAGGSGANVLTF.

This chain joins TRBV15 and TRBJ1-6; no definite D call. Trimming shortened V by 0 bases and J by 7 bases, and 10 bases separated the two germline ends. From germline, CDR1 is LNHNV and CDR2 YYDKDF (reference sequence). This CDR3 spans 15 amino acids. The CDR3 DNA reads TGTGCCACCAGCAGAGATCAGGTCAGCAATTCACCCCTCCACTTT. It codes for CATSRDQVSNSPLHF. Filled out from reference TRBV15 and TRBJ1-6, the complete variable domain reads DAMVIQNPRYQVTQFGKPVTLSCSQTLNHNVMYWYQQKSSQAPKLLFHYYDKDFNNEADTPDNFQSRRPNTSFCFLDIRSPGLGDTAMYLCATSRDQVSNSPLHFGNGTRLTVT.

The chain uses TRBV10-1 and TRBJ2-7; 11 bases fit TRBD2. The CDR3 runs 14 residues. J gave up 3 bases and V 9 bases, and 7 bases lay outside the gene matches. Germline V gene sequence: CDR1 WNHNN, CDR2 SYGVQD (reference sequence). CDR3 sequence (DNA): TGCGCCAGTTTGATAGCGGGGGGGTACTACGAGCAGTACGTC. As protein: CASLIAGGYYEQYV.

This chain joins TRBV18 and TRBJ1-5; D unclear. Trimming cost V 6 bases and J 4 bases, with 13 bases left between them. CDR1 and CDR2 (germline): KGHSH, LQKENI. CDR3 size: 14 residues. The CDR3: CASSPANTNQPQHF. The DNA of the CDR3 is TGTGCCAGCTCCCCAGCGAACACTAATCAGCCCCAGCATTTT.

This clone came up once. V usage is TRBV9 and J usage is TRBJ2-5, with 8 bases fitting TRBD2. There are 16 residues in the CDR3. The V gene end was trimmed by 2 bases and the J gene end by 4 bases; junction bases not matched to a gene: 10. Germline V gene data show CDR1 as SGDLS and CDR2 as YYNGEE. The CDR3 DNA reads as TGTGCCAGCAGCGTGCTCGGGCGGGGGGCCAGAGAGACCCAGTACTTC. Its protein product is CASSVLGRGARETQYF.

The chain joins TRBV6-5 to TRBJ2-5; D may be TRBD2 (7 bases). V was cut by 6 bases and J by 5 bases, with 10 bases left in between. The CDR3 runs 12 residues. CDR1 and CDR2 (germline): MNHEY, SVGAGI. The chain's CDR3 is CASRKGGETQYF. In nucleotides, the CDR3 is TGTGCCAGCAGAAAGGGGGGGGAGACCCAGTACTTC.

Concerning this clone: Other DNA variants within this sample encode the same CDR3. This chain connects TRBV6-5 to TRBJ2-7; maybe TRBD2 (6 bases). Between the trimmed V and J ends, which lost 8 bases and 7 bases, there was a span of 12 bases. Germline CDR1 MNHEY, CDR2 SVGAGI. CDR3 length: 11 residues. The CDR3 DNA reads TGTGCCAGCGGGACGGGAGTAGAGCAGTACTTC. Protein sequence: CASGTGVEQYF.

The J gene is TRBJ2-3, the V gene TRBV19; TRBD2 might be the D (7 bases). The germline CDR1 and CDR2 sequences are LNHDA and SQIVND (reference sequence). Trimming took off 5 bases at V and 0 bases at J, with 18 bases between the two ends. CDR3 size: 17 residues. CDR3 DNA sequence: TGTGCCAGTAGTCAGGCGGGGGCAACTTCTAGCACAGATACGCAGTATTTT. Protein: CASSQAGATSSTDTQYF. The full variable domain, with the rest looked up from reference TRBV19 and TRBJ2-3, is DGGITQSPKYLFRKEGQNVTLSCEQNLNHDAMYWYRQDPGQGLRLIYYSQIVNDFQKGDIAEGYSVSREKKESFPLTVTSAQKNPTAFYLCASSQAGATSSTDTQYFGPGTRLTVL.

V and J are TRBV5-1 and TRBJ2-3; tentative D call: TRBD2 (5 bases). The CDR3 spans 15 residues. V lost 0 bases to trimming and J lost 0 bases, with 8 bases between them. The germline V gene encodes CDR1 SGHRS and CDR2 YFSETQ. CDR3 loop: CASSLVSASTDTQYF. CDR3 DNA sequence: TGCGCCAGCAGCTTGGTTAGCGCGAGCACAGATACGCAGTATTTT.

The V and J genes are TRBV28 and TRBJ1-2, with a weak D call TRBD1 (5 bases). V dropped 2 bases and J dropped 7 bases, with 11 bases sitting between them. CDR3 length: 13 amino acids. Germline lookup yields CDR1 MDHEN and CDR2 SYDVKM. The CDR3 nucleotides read TGTGCCAGCAGTTTAGAGGGGTTTCGTGGCTACACCTTC. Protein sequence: CASSLEGFRGYTF.

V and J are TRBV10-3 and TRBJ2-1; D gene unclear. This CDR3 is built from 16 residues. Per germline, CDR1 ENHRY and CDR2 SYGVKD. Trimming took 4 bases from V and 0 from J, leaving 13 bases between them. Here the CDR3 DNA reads TGTGCCATCAGTGGCCTCCCCTCTAGCTCCTACAATGAGCAGTTCTTC. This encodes CAISGLPSSSYNEQFF.

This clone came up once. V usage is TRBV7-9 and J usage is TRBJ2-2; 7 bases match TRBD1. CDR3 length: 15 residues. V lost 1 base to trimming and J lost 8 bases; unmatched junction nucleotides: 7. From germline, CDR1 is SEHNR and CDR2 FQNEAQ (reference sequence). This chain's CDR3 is CASSLVQGNSGELFF. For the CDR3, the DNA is TGTGCCAGCAGCTTAGTACAGGGGAATTCTGGGGAGCTGTTTTTT.